The 8 T cell receptor beta chains given below trace back to one sample, sequenced in a study of cytomegalovirus exposure and HLA in healthy donors. The PCR ran on 60 Vbeta and 13 Jbeta primers. Sequencing used immunoSEQ multiplex PCR; TCRdb keeps in-frame clones, though not all of them. Here the sample spans some 33,000 clones, roughly 69% being singletons. What was sequenced was PBMCs. Receptor source: a man aged 50 or older in good health and CMV-seropositive.

The CDR3 nucleotides read TGTGCCAGCAGTTCCCGGGGTAGCGGGGCCTACGAGCAGTACTTC. Its protein product is CASSSRGSGAYEQYF. V usage is TRBV6-5 and J usage is TRBJ2-7; 8 bases align to TRBD2. The germline V gene encodes CDR1 MNHEY and CDR2 SVGAGI. This CDR3 contains 15 residues. Unmatched junction bases numbered 7, after V lost 4 bases and J lost 2 bases.

The chain employs TRBV5-1 and TRBJ2-5, with a weak D call TRBD1 (6 bases). From germline, CDR1 is SGHRS and CDR2 YFSETQ. The CDR3 is 14 amino acids. Trimming cost V 3 bases and J 3 bases, with 12 bases left between them. The CDR3 nucleotides are TGCGCCAGCAGCTCCACAGGGTTGGAAGAGACCCAGTACTTC. Translated: CASSSTGLEETQYF.

The chain uses TRBV5-1 and TRBJ2-5; maybe TRBD2 (5 bases). The germline V and J ends were trimmed by 0 bases and 5 bases, with 14 bases remaining between them. Per germline, CDR1 SGHRS and CDR2 YFSETQ. The CDR3 contains 15 residues. The CDR3 sequence is CASSLGDEGRETQYF. CDR3 DNA: TGCGCCAGCAGCTTGGGTGATGAGGGTAGGGAGACCCAGTACTTC.

This chain joins TRBV30 and TRBJ1-6; D unresolved. Trimming took 4 bases from V and 2 from J, leaving 3 bases between them. The CDR3 spans 12 residues. The germline gives CDR1 GTSNPN, CDR2 SVGIG (reference sequence). CDR3 region: CAWTAYNSPLHF. The CDR3 DNA reads TGTGCCTGGACGGCCTATAATTCACCCCTCCACTTT.

The chain carries TRBV6-6 and TRBJ1-5; no clear D. Trimming left V 6 bases short and J 5 bases short, with 14 bases between. CDR1 is MNHNY, CDR2 SVGAGI, per germline (reference sequence). There are 14 residues in the CDR3. This CDR3 reads CASSLPGTDQPQHF. The CDR3 region has the DNA TGTGCCAGCAGCCTGCCGGGAACGGATCAGCCCCAGCATTTT.

This clone was seen only a few times. The chain is built from TRBV15 and TRBJ1-5; D might be TRBD1 (5 bases). Trimming took off 1 base at V and 3 bases at J, with 7 bases between the two ends. CDR1 and CDR2 from the germline V gene are LNHNV and YYDKDF (reference sequence). The CDR3 has 14 residues. The CDR3 DNA reads TGTGCCACCAGCAGAGGGGGCACCAATCAGCCCCAGCATTTT. It translates to CATSRGGTNQPQHF. The full variable domain, rest sourced from reference TRBV15 and TRBJ1-5, is DAMVIQNPRYQVTQFGKPVTLSCSQTLNHNVMYWYQQKSSQAPKLLFHYYDKDFNNEADTPDNFQSRRPNTSFCFLDIRSPGLGDTAMYLCATSRGGTNQPQHFGDGTRLSIL.

The rearrangement uses TRBV28 and TRBJ2-7; TRBD2 aligns across 12 bases. Germline V gives CDR1 MDHEN, CDR2 SYDVKM. V dropped 6 bases and J dropped 0; count of bases not matched to a gene: 9. The CDR3 totals 17 residues. DNA for the CDR3: TGTGCCAGCAGGCCTACAGGACTAGCGGGGAGCTCCTACGAGCAGTACTTC. Protein: CASRPTGLAGSSYEQYF. Full variable domain (outside the CDR3, taken from reference TRBV28 and TRBJ2-7): DVKVTQSSRYLVKRTGEKVFLECVQDMDHENMFWYRQDPGLGLRLIYFSYDVKMKEKGDIPEGYSVSREKKERFSLILESASTNQTSMYLCASRPTGLAGSSYEQYFGPGTRLTVT.

CDR3 loop: CASSESLFAGSNQPQHF. As DNA, the CDR3 is TGTGCCAGCAGTGAATCTCTGTTTGCGGGGAGCAATCAGCCCCAGCATTTT. The chain links TRBV6-1 to TRBJ1-5; D is unclear. Germline values: CDR1 MNHNS, CDR2 SASEGT. V gave up 2 bases and J gave up 1 base, with 15 bases separating them. This CDR3 region has 17 residues.